This T cell receptor (beta chain) was captured by sequencing in a study of OX40 agonist ivuxolimab in advanced cancers. Study-wide results and limits: Blood T cells, both CD4+ and CD8+, expanded clonally by week 6 at 0.1 to 3.0 mg/kg. Low clonal expansion, among the lowest seen, marked partial responders at 0.1-3.0 mg/kg.

Generated by immunoSEQ multiplex PCR, the TCRdb table keeps only in-frame clones and is missing some. The sample shows some 94,000 clones, under 95% of them seen only once. With V trimmed by 3 bases and J by 5 bases, 5 bases remained unmatched. Germline V gene lookup returns CDR1 ENHRY and CDR2 SYGVKD. CDR3 length: 14 residues. A note on this clone: Its specificity is not known.

This sequence joins TRBV10-3 and TRBJ1-1; 8 positions agree with TRBD1. This TCR was recovered from an adult with an advanced solid tumor such as melanoma, head and neck, liver or kidney cancer. The starting material was CD4+ or CD8+ T cells sorted from blood, obtained in a trial of the OX40 agonist ivuxolimab. The CDR3 loop is CAISDGQGETEAFF. CDR3 coding DNA: TGTGCCATCAGTGATGGACAGGGTGAGACTGAAGCTTTCTTT.